This T cell receptor (beta chain) originates from a study of blood T cell repertoires in COVID-19. Study at large: Material from acute and convalescent COVID-19 was sourced from the United States, Italy and Spain. The analysed material was cDNA or gDNA that came from T cells, B-cell-depleted T cells, or PBMCs.

CDR3 size: 14 residues. Germline CDR1 GTSNPN, CDR2 SVGIG (reference sequence). V was shortened by 4 bases and J by 4 bases, with 13 bases between the two germline ends. Original data processing: Nucleated cell number was recorded as an estimate derived from reference gene primer amplification. Produced via immunoSEQ multiplex PCR; TCRdb's table is partial and in-frame only. The V and J calls and the clone size are those of that table, but D and trimming were determined from the DNA. The sample shows 210,000 or so clones, around 90% of them seen only once. The TCR originated in a man aged 25-40 years with acute or convalescent COVID-19. The sequenced sample was peripheral blood. V usage is TRBV30 and J usage is TRBJ2-2; D may be TRBD1 (6 bases). CDR3 sequence reads: CAWTVGAVTGELFF. The CDR3 region has the DNA TGTGCCTGGACGGTGGGGGCGGTCACCGGGGAGCTGTTTTTT.